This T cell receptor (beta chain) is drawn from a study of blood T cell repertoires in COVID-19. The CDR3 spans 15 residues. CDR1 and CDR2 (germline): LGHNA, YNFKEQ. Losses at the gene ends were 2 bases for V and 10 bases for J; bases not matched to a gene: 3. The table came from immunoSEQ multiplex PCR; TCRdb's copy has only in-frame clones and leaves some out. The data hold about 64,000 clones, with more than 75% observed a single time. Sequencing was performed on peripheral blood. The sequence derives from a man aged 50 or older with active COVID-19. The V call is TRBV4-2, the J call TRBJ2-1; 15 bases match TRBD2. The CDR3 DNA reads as TGTGCCAGCAGCCAAACCGGGACTAGCGGGAGGGAGCAGTTCTTC. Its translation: CASSQTGTSGREQFF.